This TCR beta chain was captured in a study of cytomegalovirus exposure and HLA in healthy donors. This PCR relied on a set of 60 Vbeta primers and 13 Jbeta primers. Data came from immunoSEQ multiplex PCR; TCRdb stores just in-frame clones and leaves some out. The sample carries around 200,000 clones, around 85% recorded once. The CDR3 totals 15 residues. The ends were cut back, 8 bases at V and 4 bases at J, with 18 bases in the middle. Germline-derived CDR1 and CDR2 are LNHDA and SQIVND (reference sequence). The sequence was collected from a man aged 50-60 years in good health and CMV-seronegative. The chain uses TRBV19 and TRBJ2-1; weak D call: TRBD2 (7 bases). Material for sequencing was PBMCs. The CDR3 DNA is TGTGCCAGTTCCGGAGGGGGGGCGGGTTACAATGAGCAGTTCTTC. Amino acid sequence: CASSGGGAGYNEQFF.